The text below deals with one TCR beta chain. The antigen remains unidentified. The PCR ran on 60 Vbeta and 13 Jbeta primers. Assay used: immunoSEQ multiplex PCR; TCRdb lists only in-frame clones, some missing. The sample holds about 150,000 clones, 70% seen once. The germline CDR1 and CDR2 sequences are MGHDK and SYGVNS. The J segment lost 6 bases and the V segment lost 2 bases, leaving 10 bases of the junction unmatched. The CDR3 extends over 15 amino acids. The data are from a study of cytomegalovirus exposure and HLA in healthy donors. Study-level background: Approximately 180 million T cells yielded about 120 million unique TCR beta sequences, as an earlier analysis found. Study findings and constraints: Only CMV serostatus was available as immune exposure information. Some TCR beta chains (roughly 160 of them) were listed as cytomegalovirus-associated.

V usage is TRBV25-1 and J usage is TRBJ2-7, with 7 bases identical to TRBD1. This sequence was found in a woman aged 60-75 years in good health and CMV-seropositive. The sequenced sample consisted of PBMCs. Written as DNA, the CDR3 is TGTGCCAGCAGTGAAACCTTGAACAGGGGCGGCGAGCAGTACTTC. This translates into CASSETLNRGGEQYF.